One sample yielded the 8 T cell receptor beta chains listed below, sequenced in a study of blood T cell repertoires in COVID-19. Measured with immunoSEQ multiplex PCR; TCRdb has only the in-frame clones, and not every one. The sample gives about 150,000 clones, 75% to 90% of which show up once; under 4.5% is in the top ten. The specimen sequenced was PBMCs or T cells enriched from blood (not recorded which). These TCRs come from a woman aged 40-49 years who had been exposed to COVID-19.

CDR3 in amino acids: CASRTGTDYGYTF. The CDR3 region has the DNA TGTGCCAGCAGGACCGGGACAGACTATGGCTACACCTTC. The rearrangement uses TRBV6-6 and TRBJ1-2; 7 nucleotides agree with TRBD1. With 6 bases clipped from V and 3 bases from J, the junction kept 4 bases outside the gene matches. Germline V gene data show CDR1 as MNHNY and CDR2 as SVGAGI (reference sequence). The CDR3 runs 13 residues.

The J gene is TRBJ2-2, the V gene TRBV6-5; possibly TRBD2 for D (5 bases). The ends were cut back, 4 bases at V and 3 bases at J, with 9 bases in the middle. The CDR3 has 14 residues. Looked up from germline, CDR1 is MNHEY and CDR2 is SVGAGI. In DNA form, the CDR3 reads TGTGCCAGCAGTTTCGGGGATTACACCGGGGAGCTGTTTTTT. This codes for CASSFGDYTGELFF.

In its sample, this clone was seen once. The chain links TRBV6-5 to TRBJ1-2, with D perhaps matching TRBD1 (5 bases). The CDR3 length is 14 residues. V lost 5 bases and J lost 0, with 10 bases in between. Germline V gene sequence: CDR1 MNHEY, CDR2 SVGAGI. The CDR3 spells CASSRTGPNYGYTF. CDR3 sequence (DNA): TGTGCCAGCAGTCGAACAGGCCCTAACTATGGCTACACCTTC.

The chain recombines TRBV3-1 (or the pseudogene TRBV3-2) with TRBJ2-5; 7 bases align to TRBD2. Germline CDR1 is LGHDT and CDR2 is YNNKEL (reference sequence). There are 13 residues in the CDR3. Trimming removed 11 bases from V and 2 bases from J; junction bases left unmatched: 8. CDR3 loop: CALGRGSQETQYF. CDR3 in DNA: TGTGCCTTGGGGCGGGGGTCACAAGAGACCCAGTACTTC.

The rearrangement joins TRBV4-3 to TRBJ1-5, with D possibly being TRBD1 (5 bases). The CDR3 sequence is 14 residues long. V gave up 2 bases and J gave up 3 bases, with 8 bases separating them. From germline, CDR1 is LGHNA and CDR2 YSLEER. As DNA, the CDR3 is TGCGCCAGCAGCCAAAGCGGGGCCAATCAGCCCCAGCATTTT. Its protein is CASSQSGANQPQHF.

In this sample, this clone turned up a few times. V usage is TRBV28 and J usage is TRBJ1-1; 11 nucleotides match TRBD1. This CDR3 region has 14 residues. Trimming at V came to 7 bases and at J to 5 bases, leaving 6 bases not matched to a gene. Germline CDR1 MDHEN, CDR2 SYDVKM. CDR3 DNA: TGTGCCAGCACCTGGGGGACAGGGGGGACTGAAGCTTTCTTT. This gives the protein CASTWGTGGTEAFF.

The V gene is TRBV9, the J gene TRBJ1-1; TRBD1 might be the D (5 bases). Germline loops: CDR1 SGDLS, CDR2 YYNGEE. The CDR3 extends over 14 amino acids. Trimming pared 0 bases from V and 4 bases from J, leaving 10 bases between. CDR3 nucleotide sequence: TGTGCCAGCAGCGTAGGCCCGGGGGGCACTGAAGCTTTCTTT. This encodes CASSVGPGGTEAFF.

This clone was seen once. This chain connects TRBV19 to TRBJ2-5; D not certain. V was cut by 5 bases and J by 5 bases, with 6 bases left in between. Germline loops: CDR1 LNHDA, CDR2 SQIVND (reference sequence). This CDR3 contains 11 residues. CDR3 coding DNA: TGTGCCAGTAGTTATCGGGAGACCCAGTACTTC. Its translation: CASSYRETQYF.